The 11 T cell receptor beta chains below all came from one sample that was sequenced in a study of cytomegalovirus exposure and HLA in healthy donors. With 60 Vbeta and 13 Jbeta primers, the PCR was carried out. The data were produced by immunoSEQ multiplex PCR, yet TCRdb's version contains in-frame clones alone and is incomplete. The sample consists of 100,000 or so clones, 70% of them appearing once. The source material was PBMCs. The receptor set was obtained from a man between 35 and 55 years old in good health and CMV-seropositive.

V and J are TRBV5-6 and TRBJ2-7; TRBD2 agrees at 13 bases. V gave up 3 bases and J gave up 9 bases; unmatched junction bases: 6. Germline CDR1 SGHDT, CDR2 YYEEEE. The CDR3 runs to 14 residues. The CDR3 here is CASSSGTSGVGQYF. CDR3 coding DNA: TGTGCCAGCAGCTCCGGGACTAGCGGGGTCGGGCAGTACTTC.

Details on this clone: One end of the junction fails to match germline, which may point to a read error. The gene calls are TRBV7-8 and TRBJ2-2; the match to TRBD1 covers 7 bases. CDR1 is SGHVS, CDR2 FQNEAQ, per germline. The CDR3 runs to 14 residues. Here the CDR3 reads CASSATDRSGKLFF. For the CDR3, the DNA is TGTGCCAGCAGCGCGACGGACAGGTCCGGGAAGCTGTTTTTT. The entire variable domain, with the rest obtained from reference TRBV7-8 and TRBJ2-2, is as follows: GAGVSQSPRYKVAKRGQDVALRCDPISGHVSLFWYQQALGQGPEFLTYFQNEAQLDKSGLPSDRFFAERPEGSVSTLKIQRTQQEDSAVYLCASSATDRSGKLFFGEGSRLTVL.

The chain is built from TRBV25-1 and TRBJ2-2; no clear D. Germline loops: CDR1 MGHDK, CDR2 SYGVNS. V lost 10 bases and J lost 1, with 13 bases in between. The CDR3 covers 14 residues. CDR3 DNA: TGTGCCACTTCATGGGCCGGGAACACCGGGGAGCTGTTTTTT. As protein: CATSWAGNTGELFF.

This clone was counted only a few times. The genes are TRBV30 and TRBJ2-3; 8 bases match TRBD1. The germline gives CDR1 GTSNPN, CDR2 SVGIG (reference sequence). The CDR3 covers 15 residues. V gave up 5 bases and J gave up 5 bases; unmatched junction bases: 12. The CDR3 DNA follows: TGTGCCTGGGGCCTGGGGCAGGGGGCCGTAGATACGCAGTATTTT. Translating it yields CAWGLGQGAVDTQYF.

V gene TRBV2 combines with J gene TRBJ2-3, with 11 bases lining up with TRBD2. CDR3 length: 16 residues. Germline V gene data show CDR1 as SNHLY and CDR2 as FYNNEI. V shed 6 bases and J 2 bases; nucleotides not matched to a gene: 7. This CDR3 reads CASREGLAASTDTQYF. The CDR3 DNA sequence: TGTGCCAGCAGGGAGGGACTAGCGGCTTCCACAGATACGCAGTATTTT.

V gene TRBV4-3 combines with J gene TRBJ2-6; maybe TRBD2 (6 bases). V was pared by 4 bases and J by 0 bases, with 13 bases between. The CDR3 has 17 amino acids. Looked up from germline, CDR1 is LGHNA and CDR2 is YSLEER. The CDR3 coding sequence is TGCGCCAGCAGCCCCGGGACTTCGTCCTCTGGGGCCAACGTCCTGACTTTC. This encodes CASSPGTSSSGANVLTF.

Notes on this clone: Other DNA sequences in the same sample also yield this CDR3. The genes are TRBV5-6 and TRBJ2-3, with 10 positions matching TRBD2. This CDR3 is built from 15 residues. Germline V gene data show CDR1 as SGHDT and CDR2 as YYEEEE. J gave up 2 bases and V 4 bases, and 4 bases lay outside the gene matches. CDR3 amino acids: CASSPGLADTDTQYF. The CDR3 DNA is TGTGCCAGCAGCCCAGGACTAGCGGACACAGATACGCAGTATTTT.

J is TRBJ2-3 and V is TRBV5-1, with 8 positions matching TRBD2. CDR3 size: 14 residues. Germline CDR1 SGHRS, CDR2 YFSETQ. V lost 4 bases to trimming and J lost 2 bases; unmatched junction nucleotides: 3. Here the CDR3 reads CASSMGLDTDTQYF. As DNA, the CDR3 is TGCGCCAGCAGCATGGGACTAGACACAGATACGCAGTATTTT. Filled out from reference TRBV5-1 and TRBJ2-3, the complete variable domain reads KAGVTQTPRYLIKTRGQQVTLSCSPISGHRSVSWYQQTPGQGLQFLFEYFSETQRNKGNFPGRFSGRQFSNSRSEMNVSTLELGDSALYLCASSMGLDTDTQYFGPGTRLTVL.

The chain couples TRBV9 to TRBJ1-1; 7 bases map to TRBD1. J was trimmed by 4 bases and V by 0 bases; bases with no gene match: 3. CDR3 length equals 14 residues. Germline values: CDR1 SGDLS, CDR2 YYNGEE. The DNA of the CDR3 is TGTGCCAGCAGCGTAGAGGGGGCTAGCACTGAAGCTTTCTTT. This gives the protein CASSVEGASTEAFF.

This clone was observed a single time. The chain joins TRBV7-2 to TRBJ1-2; 7 positions match TRBD1. The ends lost 5 bases at V and 5 bases at J; junction bases unmatched: 11. The length of the CDR3 is 15 residues. CDR1 and CDR2 from the germline V gene are SGHTA and FQGNSA. The CDR3 sequence is CASSPGGTAHYGYTF. The CDR3 DNA is TGTGCCAGCAGCCCGGGAGGGACAGCGCATTATGGCTACACCTTC.

The chain couples TRBV7-2 to TRBJ1-2; 7 bases are shared with TRBD1. The CDR3 has 16 residues. The germline V gene encodes CDR1 SGHTA and CDR2 FQGNSA. The J segment lost 2 bases and the V segment lost 1 base, leaving 7 bases of the junction unmatched. The CDR3 region is CASSLEGTVRNYGYTF. The DNA of the CDR3 is TGTGCCAGCAGCTTAGAGGGGACAGTCCGGAACTATGGCTACACCTTC.